These T cell receptor beta chains were read from a single sample in a study of human T cells and chemical hapten exposure. TCRdb itself ran the RACE reads through MiXCR, one entry per CDR3 protein. The sample consists of roughly 34,000 distinct CDR3 sequences, around 6.4% of them appearing once. Specimen: whole blood, collected in connection with sensitization to the hapten diphenylcyclopropenone (DPC). These receptors were taken from a young woman with alopecia areata. Some clones in this sample may be carry-over from other donors' samples. Each CDR3 is given with its conserved first and last residue. The D gene is left open where the match is weak. Clone size is shown for a subset of rows, as once, few, many or a class of expanded clone.

>NA|NA|TRBV6-2/TRBV6-3|TRBJ2-3
TGTGCCAGCAGTCTCTCAGGTGATACGCAGTATTTT
CASSLSGDTQYF
>NA|TRBD1|TRBV7-2|TRBJ1-5
TGTGCCAGCACCTTGACAGGGGAAGGCCTAGACTCCAGCAATCAGCCCCAGCATTTT
CASTLTGEGLDSSNQPQHF
>few|TRBD1|TRBV4-3|TRBJ1-4
TGCGCCAGCAGCCAAGGACCCCGGACAGGGGGTGAAAAACTGTTTTTT
CASSQGPRTGGEKLFF
>many|NA|TRBV6-2/TRBV6-3|TRBJ2-1
TGTGCCAGCAGTTCCAGGGCCCGCAATGAGCAGTTCTTC
CASSSRARNEQFF
>many|TRBD1|TRBV7-3|TRBJ1-1
TGTGCCAGCAGCCGACAGGGGAACACTGAAGCTTTCTTT
CASSRQGNTEAFF
>few|NA|TRBV25-1|TRBJ2-3
TGTGCCAGCAGTACAATCTGGGGGGCCACAGATACGCAGTATTTT
CASSTIWGATDTQYF
>many|TRBD1|TRBV12-3/TRBV12-4|TRBJ2-7
TGTGCCAGCAGTTTATGGACAGGGGCCCACGAGCAGTACTTC
CASSLWTGAHEQYF
>few|NA|TRBV6-5|TRBJ1-2
TGTGCCGTGGGGGTCGTAAACTATGGCTACACCTTC
CAVGVVNYGYTF
>many|NA|TRBV20-1|TRBJ2-7
TGCAGTGCCCAATCTTACGAGCAGTACTTC
CSAQSYEQYF
>many|TRBD1|TRBV7-8|TRBJ2-3
TGTGCCAGCAGCTTGCTTACCGGGACAGGGGTCTCAGATACGCAGTATTTT
CASSLLTGTGVSDTQYF
>NA|TRBD1|TRBV20-1|TRBJ1-1
TGCAGTGCTAGAACGGCACAGGGGGACACTGAAGCTTTCTTT
CSARTAQGDTEAFF
>few|TRBD1|TRBV5-6|TRBJ1-6
TGTGCCAGCAGCTCCGGACAGGTTTCACCCCTCCACTTT
CASSSGQVSPLHF
>medium-sized|NA|TRBV20-1|TRBJ2-4
TGCAGTGCTATATCGGGGGAGCGTGGGAACATTCAGTACTTC
CSAISGERGNIQYF
>NA|NA|TRBV7-9|TRBJ2-7
TGTGCCAGCAGCCCCGGTGAGGGCACCCGTCAGTACTTC
CASSPGEGTRQYF
>many|NA|TRBV18|TRBJ1-6
TGTGCCAGCTCACCTGAGGGTCTCCGCTCCTATAATTCACCCCTCCACTTT
CASSPEGLRSYNSPLHF
>many|NA|TRBV2|TRBJ2-2
TGTGCCAGTAATTCTGGGGGGGCCACCGGGGAGCTGTTTTTT
CASNSGGATGELFF
>many|NA|TRBV7-2|TRBJ2-3
TGTGCCAGCAGCTTAGGTGGTCGAAGCGCAGATACGCAGTATTTT
CASSLGGRSADTQYF
>many|TRBD1|TRBV7-2|TRBJ2-7
TGTGCCAGCAGTTTCGAGGGGGCAGGGCCGACCTACGAGCAGTACTTC
CASSFEGAGPTYEQYF
>NA|TRBD2|TRBV7-2|TRBJ2-7
TGTGCCAGCAGCGTTAGAGCCCCGGGGGGTTCAGGCGAGCAGTACTTC
CASSVRAPGGSGEQYF
>NA|NA|TRBV6-2/TRBV6-3|TRBJ2-3
TGTGCCAGCAGCGAGCAGCCTAGCGGCACAGATACGCAGTATTTT
CASSEQPSGTDTQYF
>many|TRBD2|TRBV7-8|TRBJ2-1
TGTGCCAGCAGCCCTCGGAGGCTAGCGGGGGGGCGAGGACGTGATGAGCAGTTCTTC
CASSPRRLAGGRGRDEQFF
>medium-sized|TRBD2|TRBV7-8|TRBJ2-3
TGTGCCAGCTCGCGGGAGACTAGCACAGATACGCAGTATTTT
CASSRETSTDTQYF
>NA|NA|TRBV7-9|TRBJ2-5
TGTGCCAGCAGTACAATGGGAATAGTGTACCAAGAGACCCAGTACTTC
CASSTMGIVYQETQYF
>many|NA|TRBV12-3/TRBV12-4|TRBJ1-1
TGTGCCAGCAGTCCAAAGACCCGATTGAACACTGAAGCTTTCTTT
CASSPKTRLNTEAFF
>many|NA|TRBV29-1|TRBJ2-3
TGCAGCGGGACTACAGATACGCAGTATTTT
CSGTTDTQYF
>NA|NA|TRBV4-1|TRBJ2-7
TGCGCCAGCAGCCAACCGGGACGTACACCTTACGAGCAGTACTTC
CASSQPGRTPYEQYF
>few|TRBD2|TRBV7-9|TRBJ2-3
TGTGCCAGCAGCTCTGGGACTAGCGGGATAGATACGCAGTATTTT
CASSSGTSGIDTQYF
>NA|TRBD1|TRBV5-4|TRBJ2-3
TGTGCCAGCAGCTTGGGCGGGACAGGGGGCACAGATACGCAGTATTTT
CASSLGGTGGTDTQYF
>NA|NA|TRBV4-1|TRBJ2-5
TGCGCCAGCAGCCGACGACAACAAGAGACCCAGTACTTC
CASSRRQQETQYF
>many|NA|TRBV12-3/TRBV12-4|TRBJ1-4
TGTGCCAGCAGCACGGGAGGGGGTCATGAAAAACTGTTTTTT
CASSTGGGHEKLFF
>few|NA|TRBV5-1|TRBJ2-5
TGCGCCAGCAGCTTGGCTGGTGACGAGACCCAGTACTTC
CASSLAGDETQYF
>NA|NA|TRBV7-3|TRBJ2-7
TGTGCCAGCAGCTTACCAGGGTTCGAGCAGTACTTC
CASSLPGFEQYF
>NA|NA|TRBV20-1|TRBJ2-5
TGCAGTGCTAGACAGGGTTCAGAGACCCAGTACTTC
CSARQGSETQYF
>few|NA|TRBV7-2|TRBJ2-7
TGTGCCAGCAGCTTAGGGGCGGGCCCTAACGAGCAGTACTTC
CASSLGAGPNEQYF
>many|NA|TRBV20-1|TRBJ1-3
TGCAGTGCTAGAGGGGACAAGCAAAACTCTGGAAACACCATATATTTT
CSARGDKQNSGNTIYF
>many|NA|TRBV13|TRBJ2-5
TGTGCCAGCGCCCCGTCTGTGAGGCCCCAAGAGACCCAGTACTTC
CASAPSVRPQETQYF
>few|TRBD2|TRBV7-2|TRBJ2-3
TGTGCCAGCAGCTTAGATGGGCGGGGGGCAGATACGCAGTATTTT
CASSLDGRGADTQYF
>once|NA|TRBV29-1|TRBJ2-7
TGCAGCGTTGAACCCGGGCCTGACGAGCAGTACTTC
CSVEPGPDEQYF
>few|TRBD1|TRBV20-1|TRBJ1-5
TGCAGTGCTAGAGGGGGACAGGGCAATCAGCCCCAGCATTTT
CSARGGQGNQPQHF
>few|NA|TRBV7-3|TRBJ2-1
TGTGCCAGCAGCTTAAACTCTCACAATGAGCAGTTCTTC
CASSLNSHNEQFF